This T cell receptor beta chain was sequenced for a study of blood T cell repertoires in COVID-19. This table comes from immunoSEQ multiplex PCR, and its TCRdb copy is limited to in-frame clones, with some not included. Among approximately 670,000 clones listed, approximately 90% were seen once. Germline CDR1 reads MDHEN; CDR2 reads SYDVKM. The CDR3 totals 14 residues. V was cut by 2 bases and J by 2 bases, with 10 bases left in between. The sequence was obtained from a woman younger than 35 with acute or convalescent COVID-19. The sequenced sample consisted of peripheral blood. J is TRBJ2-7 and V is TRBV28, with D maybe TRBD1 (5 bases). As DNA, the CDR3 is TGTGCCAGCAGTTTAAGGACAACGACCTACGAGCAGTACTTC. Its translation: CASSLRTTTYEQYF.